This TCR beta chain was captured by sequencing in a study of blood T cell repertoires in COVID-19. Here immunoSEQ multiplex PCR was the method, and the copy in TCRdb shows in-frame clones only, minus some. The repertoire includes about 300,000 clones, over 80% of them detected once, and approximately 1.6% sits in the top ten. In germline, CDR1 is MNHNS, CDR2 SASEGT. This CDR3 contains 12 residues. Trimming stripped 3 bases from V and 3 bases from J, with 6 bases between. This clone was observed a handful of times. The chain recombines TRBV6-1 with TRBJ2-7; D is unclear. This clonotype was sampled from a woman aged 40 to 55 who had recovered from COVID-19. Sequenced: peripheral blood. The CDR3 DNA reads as TGTGCCAGCAGTGAGACATACTACGAGCAGTACTTC. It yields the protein CASSETYYEQYF.